The rows below give T cell receptor beta chains drawn from one sample of a study of blood T cells in healthy people across ages. From the 5' RACE reads, TCRdb called clonotypes with MiXCR, one entry per CDR3 protein. The sample shows approximately 2,000,000 distinct CDR3 sequences, about two fifths of them seen only once. Sequenced input: blood. The receptors derive from a human donor in good health. Both conserved end residues are part of each CDR3. D genes are given only for firm matches. For some rows the clone size is stated as once, few or many, or as a class when expanded; others skip it.

TRBJ2-3 | few | - | TRBV9 | CASSATQGLNARADTQYF | TGTGCCAGCAGCGCGACCCAGGGACTCAACGCAAGGGCAGATACGCAGTATTTT
TRBJ2-3 | - | TRBD2 | TRBV3-1 | CASSQEETSGATDTQYF | TGTGCCAGCAGCCAAGAAGAGACTAGCGGGGCGACAGATACGCAGTATTTT
TRBJ2-1 | - | TRBD1 | TRBV7-6 | CASSLFSGTGFYNEQFF | TGTGCCAGCAGCTTATTTTCCGGGACAGGGTTCTACAATGAGCAGTTCTTC
TRBJ2-1 | - | TRBD2 | TRBV10-3 | CAISGGPGLAFDGQFF | TGTGCCATCAGTGGAGGACCGGGACTAGCTTTCGATGGGCAGTTCTTC
TRBJ1-2 | few | - | TRBV6-2/TRBV6-3 | CASRLRGWSHYGYTF | TGTGCCAGCAGGCTACGCGGCTGGTCCCACTATGGCTACACCTTC
TRBJ2-1 | - | TRBD2 | TRBV29-1 | CSVEVPGLANEQFF | TGCAGCGTTGAGGTTCCGGGACTAGCGAATGAGCAGTTCTTC
TRBJ2-7 | few | - | TRBV5-1 | CASSLYQVGYEQYF | TGCGCCAGCAGCTTGTATCAGGTGGGCTACGAGCAGTACTTC
TRBJ2-3 | - | - | TRBV7-3 | CASSLGGAIRDTQYF | TGTGCCAGCAGCTTGGGGGGGGCCATCAGGGATACGCAGTATTTT
TRBJ1-2 | - | - | TRBV10-3 | CAISEGQLDYGYTF | TGTGCCATCAGTGAGGGACAGTTGGACTATGGCTACACCTTC
TRBJ2-1 | - | - | TRBV15 | CATSSNAQLFYNEQFF | TGTGCCACCAGCAGCAACGCTCAGCTATTCTACAATGAGCAGTTCTTC
TRBJ2-1 | few | - | TRBV7-8 | CASSLGSLSYNEQFF | TGTGCCAGCAGCTTAGGTAGCCTCTCCTACAATGAGCAGTTCTTC
TRBJ1-2 | few | - | TRBV7-9 | CASSLSSGSVYGYTF | TGTGCCAGCAGCTTATCTTCGGGCAGTGTCTATGGCTACACCTTC
TRBJ1-4 | - | - | TRBV15 | CAARDGNEKLFF | TGTGCCGCCAGGGACGGTAATGAAAAACTGTTTTTT
TRBJ2-5 | few | - | TRBV5-1 | CASSLAEASAETQYF | TGCGCCAGCAGCTTGGCCGAGGCTAGCGCGGAGACCCAGTACTTC
TRBJ2-7 | - | TRBD2 | TRBV20-1 | CSARDLVAGESYEQYF | TGCAGTGCTAGAGATCTGGTGGCGGGGGAGTCCTACGAGCAGTACTTC
TRBJ1-6 | few | TRBD1 | TRBV27 | CASSLEIPGTDSYNSPLHF | TGTGCCAGCAGCCTAGAAATCCCCGGGACAGACTCCTATAATTCACCCCTCCACTTT
TRBJ2-7 | few | - | TRBV4-2 | CASSQGIQGSYEQYF | TGTGCCAGCAGCCAAGGGATACAGGGATCCTACGAGCAGTACTTC
TRBJ1-1 | - | - | TRBV5-1 | CASSPRRLGDTEAFF | TGCGCCAGCAGCCCGCGCCGACTTGGGGACACTGAAGCTTTCTTT
TRBJ2-3 | - | - | TRBV29-1 | CSVLTGRTDTQYF | TGCAGCGTCCTGACGGGGCGCACAGATACGCAGTATTTT
TRBJ2-5 | few | - | TRBV7-2 | CASSLAISGQETQYF | TGTGCCAGCAGCTTAGCTATAAGCGGACAAGAGACCCAGTACTTC
TRBJ1-2 | few | - | TRBV11-2 | CAGNVGPAGRNGYTF | TGTGCCGGCAACGTAGGCCCAGCAGGGCGGAATGGCTACACCTTC
TRBJ1-1 | few | TRBD1 | TRBV4-2 | CASSQRATGGRDTEAFF | TGTGCCAGCAGCCAGCGAGCTACAGGGGGCAGGGACACTGAAGCTTTCTTT
TRBJ1-4 | - | - | TRBV29-1 | CSVNVYANEKLFF | TGCAGCGTTAACGTGTATGCTAATGAAAAACTGTTTTTT
TRBJ2-7 | - | TRBD2 | TRBV20-1 | CSARDGSGGTSGEQYF | TGCAGTGCTAGAGATGGTAGCGGGGGGACTTCGGGCGAGCAGTACTTC
TRBJ1-2 | few | TRBD1 | TRBV19 | CASAGQGKNYGYTF | TGTGCCAGTGCAGGACAGGGGAAAAACTATGGCTACACCTTC
TRBJ1-5 | few | - | TRBV7-2 | CASGHPSGGEQPQHF | TGTGCCAGCGGCCATCCCTCGGGGGGGGAGCAGCCCCAGCATTTT
TRBJ2-1 | few | - | TRBV20-1 | CSARTDPYNEQFF | TGCAGTGCTAGGACAGATCCCTACAATGAGCAGTTCTTC
TRBJ1-2 | - | - | TRBV12-5 | CASSWALLYGYTF | TGTGCTAGTTCATGGGCCCTTCTATATGGCTACACCTTC
TRBJ1-2 | few | TRBD1 | TRBV12-3/TRBV12-4 | CASRPGQDYGYTF | TGTGCCAGCAGGCCGGGACAGGACTATGGCTACACCTTC
TRBJ2-7 | - | TRBD2 | TRBV4-3 | CASSQDGAGGLYEQYF | TGCGCCAGCAGCCAAGATGGGGCGGGGGGACTCTACGAGCAGTACTTC
TRBJ2-7 | - | - | TRBV20-1 | CSARDLRGADEQYF | TGCAGTGCTAGAGATTTAAGGGGGGCAGACGAGCAGTACTTC
TRBJ1-3 | - | TRBD1 | TRBV7-8 | CATGKDRAGNTIYF | TGTGCCACCGGAAAGGACAGGGCTGGAAACACCATATATTTT
TRBJ2-1 | - | TRBD1 | TRBV20-1 | CSAWKEDRGFDNEQFF | TGCAGTGCTTGGAAAGAGGACAGGGGTTTCGACAATGAGCAGTTCTTC
TRBJ1-2 | - | TRBD1 | TRBV5-6 | CASSLDWGQGSVSGYTF | TGTGCCAGCAGCTTGGATTGGGGACAGGGATCGGTTAGTGGCTACACCTTC
TRBJ1-2 | - | - | TRBV20-1 | CSAIRQEGAYGYTF | TGCAGTGCTATACGACAAGAGGGCGCCTATGGCTACACCTTC
TRBJ2-3 | few | TRBD1 | TRBV9 | CASSGGQGRTDTQYF | TGTGCCAGCAGTGGGGGACAGGGCCGAACAGATACGCAGTATTTT
TRBJ2-7 | few | - | TRBV7-2 | CASSFRGGQGAGYSYEQYF | TGTGCCAGCAGCTTCAGGGGGGGGCAGGGAGCAGGGTATTCCTACGAGCAGTACTTC
TRBJ1-2 | few | TRBD1 | TRBV7-9 | CASSFGQDSNYGYTF | TGTGCCAGCAGCTTTGGACAGGATTCTAACTATGGCTACACCTTC
TRBJ1-4 | - | TRBD1 | TRBV4-1 | CASSQEPLAGGHEKLFF | TGCGCCAGCAGCCAAGAACCGTTGGCAGGGGGCCATGAAAAACTGTTTTTT
TRBJ2-7 | - | - | TRBV20-1 | CSALGRAISYEQYF | TGCAGTGCTTTGGGCCGGGCCATCTCCTACGAGCAGTACTTC
TRBJ2-5 | - | TRBD1 | TRBV6-6 | CASSYRGRLETQYF | TGTGCCAGCAGTTACAGGGGGCGGCTGGAGACCCAGTACTTC
TRBJ2-6 | few | - | TRBV5-1 | CASSLEGHRANVLTF | TGCGCCAGCAGCTTGGAGGGACACAGGGCCAACGTCCTGACTTTC
TRBJ2-7 | few | - | TRBV5-1 | CASSPQGGGAYEQYF | TGCGCCAGCAGCCCCCAAGGAGGGGGGGCCTACGAGCAGTACTTC
TRBJ2-3 | - | - | TRBV9 | CASSGWGTNAPGDTQYF | TGTGCCAGCAGCGGGTGGGGGACCAACGCCCCTGGGGATACGCAGTATTTT
TRBJ2-5 | - | - | TRBV6-1 | CASSEREERTQYF | TGTGCCAGCAGTGAAAGGGAGGAAAGGACCCAGTACTTC
TRBJ2-7 | few | TRBD2 | TRBV4-3 | CASSQTGTSGDYEQYF | TGCGCCAGCAGCCAAACCGGGACTAGCGGGGACTACGAGCAGTACTTC
TRBJ2-3 | few | - | TRBV6-5 | CASSYSGRDTQYF | TGTGCCAGCAGTTACTCTGGTAGGGATACGCAGTATTTT
TRBJ2-3 | - | - | TRBV6-1 | CAMRAGTDTQYF | TGTGCCATGAGGGCGGGGACAGATACGCAGTATTTT